This T cell receptor beta chain is drawn from a study of shared clonotypes between healthy human individuals. About the study: Donors consisted of a couple of women and a few men between 18 and 49. The study, taken as a whole, reports: When naive CD4 clonotypes were compared across a few donors, approximately 5% were shared.

Clones were sequenced by immunoSEQ multiplex PCR, and TCRdb holds only the in-frame ones, with some missing. The data contain 2 million to 2.5 million clones, nearly 97% of them singletons. As regards this clone: Its antigen is unknown.

Germline CDR1 is MNHNS and CDR2 is SASEGT. The CDR3 has 16 residues. V was pared by 4 bases and J by 1 base, with 11 bases between. HIV-negative, healthy adults without recent acute infections or vaccinations were the donors. CD45RA+ naive and CD45RA-negative memory subsets were separated from CD4+ cells. This clonotype was sampled from a man younger than 35 in good health. The gene calls are TRBV6-1 and TRBJ1-6; D may be TRBD1 (5 bases). The sample taken for sequencing was naive CD4+ T cells sorted from blood. This sample's subset: CD45RA+ positively selected. CDR3 residues: CASSVRAGSYNSPLHF. Here the CDR3 DNA reads TGTGCCAGCAGTGTCAGGGCCGGGTCCTATAATTCACCCCTCCACTTT.